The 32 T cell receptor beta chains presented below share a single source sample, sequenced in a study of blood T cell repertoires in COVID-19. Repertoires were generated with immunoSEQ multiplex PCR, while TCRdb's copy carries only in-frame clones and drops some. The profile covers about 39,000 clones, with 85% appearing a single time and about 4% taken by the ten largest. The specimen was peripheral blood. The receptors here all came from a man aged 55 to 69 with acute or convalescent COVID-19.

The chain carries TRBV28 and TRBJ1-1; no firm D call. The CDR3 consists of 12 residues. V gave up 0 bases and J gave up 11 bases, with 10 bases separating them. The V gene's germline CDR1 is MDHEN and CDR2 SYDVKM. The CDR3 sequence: CASSLWTGGAFF. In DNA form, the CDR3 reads TGTGCCAGCAGTTTATGGACCGGAGGGGCTTTCTTT.

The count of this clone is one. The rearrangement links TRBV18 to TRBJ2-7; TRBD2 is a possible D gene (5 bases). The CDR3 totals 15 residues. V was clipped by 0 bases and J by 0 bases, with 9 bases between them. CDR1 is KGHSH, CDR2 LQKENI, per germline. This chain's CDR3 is CASSPPLRDSYEQYF. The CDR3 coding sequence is TGTGCCAGCTCACCACCGCTCCGGGACTCCTACGAGCAGTACTTC.

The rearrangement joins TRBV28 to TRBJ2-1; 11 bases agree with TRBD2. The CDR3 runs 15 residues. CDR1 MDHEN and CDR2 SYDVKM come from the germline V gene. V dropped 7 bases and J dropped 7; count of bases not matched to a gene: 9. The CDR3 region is CASKTSSGRFNEQFF. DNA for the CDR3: TGTGCCAGCAAAACCTCTAGCGGGAGGTTTAATGAGCAGTTCTTC.

The CDR3: CASSITGVGQPQHF. CDR3 DNA sequence: TGTGCCAGTAGTATAACAGGGGTTGGTCAGCCCCAGCATTTT. The chain carries TRBV19 and TRBJ1-5, with TRBD1 identical over 7 bases. Germline assignment: CDR1 LNHDA and CDR2 SQIVND (reference sequence). The V gene end was trimmed by 2 bases and the J gene end by 6 bases; junction bases not matched to a gene: 4. This CDR3 has 14 residues.

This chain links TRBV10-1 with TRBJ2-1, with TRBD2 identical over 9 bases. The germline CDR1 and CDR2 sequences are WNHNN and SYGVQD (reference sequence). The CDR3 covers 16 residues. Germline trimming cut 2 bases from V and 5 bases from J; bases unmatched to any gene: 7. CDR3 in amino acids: CASSEGGGRAHNEQFF. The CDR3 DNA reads TGCGCCAGCAGTGAGGGGGGCGGGAGGGCCCACAATGAGCAGTTCTTC.

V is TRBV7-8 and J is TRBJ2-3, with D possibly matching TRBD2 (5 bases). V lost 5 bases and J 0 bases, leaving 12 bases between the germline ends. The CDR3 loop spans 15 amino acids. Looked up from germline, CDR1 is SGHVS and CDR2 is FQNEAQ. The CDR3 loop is CASSKDSSSTDTQYF. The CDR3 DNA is TGTGCCAGCAGCAAGGACTCTTCTAGCACAGATACGCAGTATTTT.

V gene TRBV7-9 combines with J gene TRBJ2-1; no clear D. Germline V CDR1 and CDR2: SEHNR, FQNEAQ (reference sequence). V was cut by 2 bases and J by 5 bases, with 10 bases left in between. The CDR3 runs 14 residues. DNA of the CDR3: TGTGCCAGCAGCTTACTACTACTGAACAATGAGCAGTTCTTC. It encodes CASSLLLLNNEQFF.

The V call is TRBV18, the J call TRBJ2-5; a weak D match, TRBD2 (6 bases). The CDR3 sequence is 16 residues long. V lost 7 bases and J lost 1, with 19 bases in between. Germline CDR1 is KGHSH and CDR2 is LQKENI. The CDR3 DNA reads TGTGCCAGCTTTCCAGGACTATATTGGGCCCAAGAGACCCAGTACTTC. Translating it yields CASFPGLYWAQETQYF.

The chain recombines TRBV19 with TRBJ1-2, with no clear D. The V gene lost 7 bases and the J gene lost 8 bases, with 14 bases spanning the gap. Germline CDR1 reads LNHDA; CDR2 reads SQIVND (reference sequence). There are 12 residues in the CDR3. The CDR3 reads CASTEGVGGYTF. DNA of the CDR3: TGTGCCAGTACGGAGGGAGTCGGGGGCTACACCTTC.

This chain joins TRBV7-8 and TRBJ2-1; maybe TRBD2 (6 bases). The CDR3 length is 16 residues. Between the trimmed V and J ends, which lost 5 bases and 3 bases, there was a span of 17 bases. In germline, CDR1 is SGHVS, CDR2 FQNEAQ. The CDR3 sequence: CASSLRLDYRYNEQFF. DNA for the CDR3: TGTGCCAGCAGCCTTCGACTAGATTATCGCTACAATGAGCAGTTCTTC.

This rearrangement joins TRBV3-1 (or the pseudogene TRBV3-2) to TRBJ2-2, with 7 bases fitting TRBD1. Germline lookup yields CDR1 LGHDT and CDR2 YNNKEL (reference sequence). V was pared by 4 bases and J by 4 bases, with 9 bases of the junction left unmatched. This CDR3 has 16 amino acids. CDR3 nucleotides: TGTGCCAGCAGCCGCGGAGAGGGGGCCACCACCGGGGAGCTGTTTTTT. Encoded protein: CASSRGEGATTGELFF.

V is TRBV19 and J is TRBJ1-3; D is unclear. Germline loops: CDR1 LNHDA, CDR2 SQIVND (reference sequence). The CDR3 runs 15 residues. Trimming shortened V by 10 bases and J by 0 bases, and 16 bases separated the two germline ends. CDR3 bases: TGTGCCACCTCAGCGGCTCGCCCCTCTGGAAACACCATATATTTT. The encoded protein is CATSAARPSGNTIYF.

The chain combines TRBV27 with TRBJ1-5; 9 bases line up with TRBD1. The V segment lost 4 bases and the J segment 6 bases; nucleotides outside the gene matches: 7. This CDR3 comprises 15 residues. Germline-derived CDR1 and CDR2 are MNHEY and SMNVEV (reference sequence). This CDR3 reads CASSSRGQGGQPQHF. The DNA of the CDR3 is TGTGCCAGCAGTTCACGGGGACAGGGAGGTCAGCCCCAGCATTTT.

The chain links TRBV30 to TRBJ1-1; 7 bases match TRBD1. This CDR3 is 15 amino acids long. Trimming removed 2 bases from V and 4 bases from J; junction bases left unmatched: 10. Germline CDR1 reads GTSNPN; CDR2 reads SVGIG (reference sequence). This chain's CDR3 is CAWSPRGGAVTEAFF. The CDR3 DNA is TGTGCCTGGAGTCCCCGAGGGGGCGCAGTCACTGAAGCTTTCTTT.

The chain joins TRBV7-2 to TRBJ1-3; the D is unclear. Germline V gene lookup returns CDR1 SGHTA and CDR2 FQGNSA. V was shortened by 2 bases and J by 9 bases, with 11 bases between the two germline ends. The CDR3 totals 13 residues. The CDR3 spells CASSLNLGSTIYF. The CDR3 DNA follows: TGTGCCAGCAGCTTAAATCTGGGGAGCACCATATATTTT.

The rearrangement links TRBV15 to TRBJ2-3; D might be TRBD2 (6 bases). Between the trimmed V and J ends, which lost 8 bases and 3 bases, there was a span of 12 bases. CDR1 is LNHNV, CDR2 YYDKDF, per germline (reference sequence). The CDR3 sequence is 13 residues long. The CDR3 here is CATGRMATDTQYF. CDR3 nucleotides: TGTGCCACCGGGAGGATGGCGACAGATACGCAGTATTTT. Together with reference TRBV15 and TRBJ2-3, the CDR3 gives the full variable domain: DAMVIQNPRYQVTQFGKPVTLSCSQTLNHNVMYWYQQKSSQAPKLLFHYYDKDFNNEADTPDNFQSRRPNTSFCFLDIRSPGLGDTAMYLCATGRMATDTQYFGPGTRLTVL.

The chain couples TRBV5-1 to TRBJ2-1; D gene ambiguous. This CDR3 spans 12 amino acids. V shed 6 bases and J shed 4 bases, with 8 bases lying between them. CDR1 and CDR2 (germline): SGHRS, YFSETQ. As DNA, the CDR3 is TGCGCCAGCAAAGACGGGTACAATGAGCAGTTCTTC. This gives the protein CASKDGYNEQFF.

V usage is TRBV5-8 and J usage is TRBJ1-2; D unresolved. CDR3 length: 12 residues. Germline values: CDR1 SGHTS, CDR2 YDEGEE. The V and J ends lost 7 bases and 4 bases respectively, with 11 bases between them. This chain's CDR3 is CASVRDSYGYTF. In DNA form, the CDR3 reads TGTGCCAGCGTCCGGGATTCCTATGGCTACACCTTC.

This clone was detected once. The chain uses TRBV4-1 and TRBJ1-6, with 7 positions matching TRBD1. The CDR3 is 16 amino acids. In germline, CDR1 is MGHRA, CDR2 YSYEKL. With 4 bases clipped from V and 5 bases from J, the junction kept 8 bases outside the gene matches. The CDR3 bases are TGCGCCAGCAGCCGCGCAGGGACAGAAGATAATTCACCCCTCCACTTT. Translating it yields CASSRAGTEDNSPLHF.

DNA of the CDR3: TGCGCCAGCAGCCAAGATGGCCATGAGCAGTTCTTC. It encodes CASSQDGHEQFF. The rearrangement links TRBV4-1 to TRBJ2-1, with D unclear. V lost 0 bases and J 8 bases, leaving 5 bases between the germline ends. The germline V gene has CDR1 MGHRA and CDR2 YSYEKL. The CDR3 contains 12 residues.

DNA of the CDR3: TGCAGCGTTGATTTCGGGCAGGGGTACGAGCAGTACTTC. Translating it yields CSVDFGQGYEQYF. The chain combines TRBV29-1 with TRBJ2-7; D perhaps matches TRBD1 (6 bases). The CDR3 has 13 amino acids. CDR1 and CDR2 (germline): SQVTM, ANQGSEA. V dropped 3 bases and J dropped 4 bases, with 13 bases sitting between them.

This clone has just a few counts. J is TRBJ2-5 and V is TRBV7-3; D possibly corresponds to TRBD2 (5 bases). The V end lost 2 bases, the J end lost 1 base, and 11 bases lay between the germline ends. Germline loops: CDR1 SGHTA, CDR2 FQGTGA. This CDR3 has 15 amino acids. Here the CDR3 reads CASSLDGRPQETQYF. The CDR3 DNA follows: TGTGCCAGCAGCTTAGATGGGAGACCCCAAGAGACCCAGTACTTC.

The CDR3, as DNA: TGTGCCAGCAGCCCGGGACAGACCCCCTACGAGCAGTACTTC. As protein: CASSPGQTPYEQYF. The chain uses TRBV3-1 (or the pseudogene TRBV3-2) and TRBJ2-7, with 7 nucleotides matching TRBD1. Unmatched junction bases numbered 5, after V lost 4 bases and J lost 2 bases. CDR3 size: 14 residues. The V gene's germline CDR1 is LGHDT and CDR2 YNNKEL (reference sequence).

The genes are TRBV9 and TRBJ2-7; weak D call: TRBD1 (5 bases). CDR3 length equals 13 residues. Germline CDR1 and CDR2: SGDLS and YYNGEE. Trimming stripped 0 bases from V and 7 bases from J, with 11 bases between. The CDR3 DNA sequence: TGTGCCAGCAGCGTAGTTGCCGCAGGGGAGCAGTACTTC. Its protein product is CASSVVAAGEQYF.

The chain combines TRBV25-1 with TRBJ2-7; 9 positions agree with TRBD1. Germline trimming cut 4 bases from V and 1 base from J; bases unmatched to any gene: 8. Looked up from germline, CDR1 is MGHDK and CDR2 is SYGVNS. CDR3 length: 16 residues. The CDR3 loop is CASSASPGQGSYEQYF. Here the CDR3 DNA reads TGTGCCAGCAGTGCATCCCCGGGACAGGGTTCCTACGAGCAGTACTTC.

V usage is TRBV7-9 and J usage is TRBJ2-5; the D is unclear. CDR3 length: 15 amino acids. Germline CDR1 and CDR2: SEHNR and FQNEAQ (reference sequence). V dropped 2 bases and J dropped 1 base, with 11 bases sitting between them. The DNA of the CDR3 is TGTGCCAGCAGCTTACGCCCAGTGATCCAAGAGACCCAGTACTTC. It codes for CASSLRPVIQETQYF.

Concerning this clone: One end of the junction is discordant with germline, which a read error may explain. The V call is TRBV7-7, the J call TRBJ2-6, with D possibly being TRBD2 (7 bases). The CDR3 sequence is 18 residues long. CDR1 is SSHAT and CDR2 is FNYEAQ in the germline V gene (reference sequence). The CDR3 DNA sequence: TGTGCTAGCAGCTTAGCGCCGGGGGGCTTATCTGGGGCCAACGTCCTGACTTTC. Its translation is CASSLAPGGLSGANVLTF.

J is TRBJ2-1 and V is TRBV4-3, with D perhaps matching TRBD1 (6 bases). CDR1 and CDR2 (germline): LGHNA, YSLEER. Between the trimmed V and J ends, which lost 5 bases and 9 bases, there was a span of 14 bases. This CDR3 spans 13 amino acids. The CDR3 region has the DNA TGCGCCAGCAGCGACAGGACCCTTGGTGAGCAGTTCTTC. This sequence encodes CASSDRTLGEQFF.

In DNA, the CDR3 is TGCGCCAGCAGCGCTGACTCCCCGGCGGGCCCAGATACGCAGTATTTT. Translated: CASSADSPAGPDTQYF. V is TRBV5-1 and J is TRBJ2-3; D may be TRBD2 (5 bases). The ends were cut back, 4 bases at V and 4 bases at J, with 19 bases in the middle. Germline V gene data show CDR1 as SGHRS and CDR2 as YFSETQ. This CDR3 comprises 16 residues. The whole variable domain, filled in from reference TRBV5-1 and TRBJ2-3, reads KAGVTQTPRYLIKTRGQQVTLSCSPISGHRSVSWYQQTPGQGLQFLFEYFSETQRNKGNFPGRFSGRQFSNSRSEMNVSTLELGDSALYLCASSADSPAGPDTQYFGPGTRLTVL.

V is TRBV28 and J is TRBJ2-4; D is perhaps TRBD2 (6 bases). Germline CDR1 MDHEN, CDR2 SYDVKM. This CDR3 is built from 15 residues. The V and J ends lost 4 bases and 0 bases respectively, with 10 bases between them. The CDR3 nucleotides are TGTGCCAGCAGTTCCTCGGGACTAGCCAAAAACATTCAGTACTTC. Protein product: CASSSSGLAKNIQYF.

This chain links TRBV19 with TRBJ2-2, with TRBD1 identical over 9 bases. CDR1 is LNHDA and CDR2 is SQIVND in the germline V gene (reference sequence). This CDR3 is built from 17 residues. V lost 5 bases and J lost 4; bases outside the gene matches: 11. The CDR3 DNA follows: TGTGCCAGTAGTCCCCAGGACAGGGGAGATATCACCGGGGAGCTGTTTTTT. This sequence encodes CASSPQDRGDITGELFF.

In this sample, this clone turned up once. The CDR3 bases are TGCGCCAGCAGCATAGGACAGTCCCTTGCCTACGAGCAGTACTTC. Its translation is CASSIGQSLAYEQYF. The gene calls are TRBV5-1 and TRBJ2-7; TRBD1 is a possible D gene (6 bases). Germline V gene data show CDR1 as SGHRS and CDR2 as YFSETQ. With 4 bases removed from V and 2 bases from J, the gap between germline ends came to 16 bases. The CDR3 spans 15 residues.